These T cell receptor beta chains were read from a single sample in a study of cytomegalovirus exposure and HLA in healthy donors. Clones were sequenced by immunoSEQ multiplex PCR, and TCRdb holds only the in-frame ones, with some missing. Of about 130,000 clones listed, approximately 85% are singletons. The sample comprised PBMCs. These receptors were taken from a woman in her thirties in good health and CMV-seropositive. Both conserved end residues are part of each CDR3. Fields, in order: V gene, J gene, CDR3 protein.

V gene: TRBV19
J gene: TRBJ1-3
CDR3 protein: CASGQALYSGNTIYF

V gene: TRBV7-6
J gene: TRBJ1-3
CDR3 protein: CASSSSMSGNTIYF

V gene: TRBV5-1
J gene: TRBJ2-5
CDR3 protein: CASSFPTGGEGETQYF

V gene: TRBV15
J gene: TRBJ1-5
CDR3 protein: CATGDRDQPQHF

V gene: TRBV30
J gene: TRBJ2-1
CDR3 protein: CAWSEDSYNEQFF

V gene: TRBV25-1
J gene: TRBJ2-5
CDR3 protein: CASRDSRETQYF

V gene: TRBV29-1
J gene: TRBJ1-1
CDR3 protein: CSVAAPGGPRAEAFF

V gene: TRBV9
J gene: TRBJ1-1
CDR3 protein: CASSVVAGEAFF

V gene: TRBV4-1
J gene: TRBJ2-7
CDR3 protein: CASSQEQRGYEQYF

V gene: TRBV7-9
J gene: TRBJ2-3
CDR3 protein: CASSLASGSTDTQYF